The 5 T cell receptor beta chains presented below share a single source sample, sequenced in a study of blood T cell repertoires in COVID-19. Sequencing used immunoSEQ multiplex PCR; TCRdb keeps in-frame clones, though not all of them. This table has about 320,000 clones, approximately 91% appearing once. The sample consisted of PBMCs or T cells enriched from blood (not recorded which). These receptors originate from a man aged 60 to 75 who had recovered from COVID-19.

The V gene is TRBV19, the J gene TRBJ1-5; 9 nucleotides agree with TRBD1. Germline V gene sequence: CDR1 LNHDA, CDR2 SQIVND (reference sequence). CDR3 length: 17 amino acids. V lost 5 bases, J lost 5 bases, and 13 bases stayed unmatched. CDR3 DNA sequence: TGTGCCAGTAGTGTACTCCCGGGACAGGGTGCGGATCAGCCCCAGCATTTT. Protein product: CASSVLPGQGADQPQHF.

The chain is built from TRBV15 and TRBJ1-2, with 11 nucleotides matching TRBD1. This CDR3 is built from 15 residues. Germline V gene data show CDR1 as LNHNV and CDR2 as YYDKDF (reference sequence). V shed 4 bases, J shed 7 bases, and the junction held 8 bases outside the gene matches. The CDR3 spells CATSTGQGAWGGYTF. CDR3 in DNA: TGTGCCACCAGCACCGGACAGGGGGCTTGGGGTGGCTACACCTTC.

The V gene is TRBV7-9, the J gene TRBJ2-3; D might be TRBD1 (5 bases). CDR1 SEHNR and CDR2 FQNEAQ come from the germline V gene (reference sequence). The CDR3 length is 18 residues. The germline V and J ends were trimmed by 5 bases and 0 bases, with 21 bases remaining between them. The CDR3 coding sequence is TGTGCCAGCAGCCCGATTCGGCCCAGGGTTTCTAGCACAGATACGCAGTATTTT. Protein sequence: CASSPIRPRVSSTDTQYF.

This clone was recorded once. V gene TRBV13 combines with J gene TRBJ1-1; 7 positions agree with TRBD1. There are 17 residues in the CDR3. Trimming at V came to 4 bases and at J to 3 bases, leaving 14 bases not matched to a gene. CDR1 PRHDT and CDR2 FYEKMQ come from the germline V gene (reference sequence). The CDR3 nucleotides read TGTGCCAGCAGCTCATCAAGAGGGGGCAGTAAAGACACTGAAGCTTTCTTT. Protein product: CASSSSRGGSKDTEAFF. Full variable domain (rest looked up from reference TRBV13 and TRBJ1-1): AAGVIQSPRHLIKEKRETATLKCYPIPRHDTVYWYQQGPGQDPQFLISFYEKMQSDKGSIPDRFSAQQFSDYHSELNMSSLELGDSALYFCASSSSRGGSKDTEAFFGQGTRLTVV.

V is TRBV27 and J is TRBJ1-1, with a possible D match to TRBD1 (6 bases). The CDR3 spans 15 residues. The germline CDR1 and CDR2 sequences are MNHEY and SMNVEV (reference sequence). The V end lost 6 bases, the J end lost 8 bases, and 22 bases lay between the germline ends. CDR3 sequence reads: CASSYRPGTSYEAFF. The CDR3 nucleotides are TGTGCCAGCAGCTACCGTCCCGGGACAAGTTACGAAGCTTTCTTT.